This TCR beta chain was captured in a study of technical replicates of blood from a few donors. Comments on this clone: The identical CDR3 is also encoded by other nucleotide sequences in the sample.

The V gene's germline CDR1 is MGHRA and CDR2 YSYEKL. The V end was cut by 1 base, the J end by 4 bases, with 10 bases between. The length of the CDR3 is 14 residues. Sequencing was performed with immunoSEQ multiplex PCR; in TCRdb, only in-frame clones are kept and a portion is missing. This table holds more than 65,000 clones, nearly 95% found once. The clonotype comes from a human donor in good health. Sequencing was carried out using T cells isolated from PBMCs. V is TRBV4-1 and J is TRBJ1-1; weak D call: TRBD1 (6 bases). For the CDR3, the DNA is TGCGCCAGCAGCCAAGGCCAGGGGAGCACTGAAGCTTTCTTT. Amino acids: CASSQGQGSTEAFF.